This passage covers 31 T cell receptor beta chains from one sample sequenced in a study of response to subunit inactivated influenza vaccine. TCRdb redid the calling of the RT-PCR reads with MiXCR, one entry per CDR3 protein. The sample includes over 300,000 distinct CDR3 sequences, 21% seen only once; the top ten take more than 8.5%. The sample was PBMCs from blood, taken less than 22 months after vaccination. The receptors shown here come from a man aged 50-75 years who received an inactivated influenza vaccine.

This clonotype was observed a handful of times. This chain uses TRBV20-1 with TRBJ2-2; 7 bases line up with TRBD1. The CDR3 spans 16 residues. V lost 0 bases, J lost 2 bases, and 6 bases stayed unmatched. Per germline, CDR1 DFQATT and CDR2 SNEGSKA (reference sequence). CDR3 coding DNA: TGCAGTGCTAGAGATATCACAGGGGACAACACCGGGGAGCTGTTTTTT. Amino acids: CSARDITGDNTGELFF.

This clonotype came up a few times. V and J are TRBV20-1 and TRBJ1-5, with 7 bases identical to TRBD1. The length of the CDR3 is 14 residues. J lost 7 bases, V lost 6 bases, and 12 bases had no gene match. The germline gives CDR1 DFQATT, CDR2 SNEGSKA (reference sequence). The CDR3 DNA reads TGCAGTGCGTGGGACAGTCGGTCACGGCAGCCCCAGCATTTT. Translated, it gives CSAWDSRSRQPQHF.

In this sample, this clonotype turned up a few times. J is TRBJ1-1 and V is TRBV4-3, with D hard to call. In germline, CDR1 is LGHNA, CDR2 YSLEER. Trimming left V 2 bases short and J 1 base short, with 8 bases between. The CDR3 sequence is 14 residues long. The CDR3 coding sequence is TGCGCCAGCAGCCAATGGGCGGGGAACACTGAAGCTTTCTTT. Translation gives CASSQWAGNTEAFF.

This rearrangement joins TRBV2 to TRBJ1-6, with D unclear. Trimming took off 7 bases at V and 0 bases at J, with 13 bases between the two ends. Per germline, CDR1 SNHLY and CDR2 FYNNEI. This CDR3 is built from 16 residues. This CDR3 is CASTPTGSSYNSPLHF. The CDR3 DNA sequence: TGTGCCAGCACCCCGACGGGGAGCTCCTATAATTCACCCCTCCACTTT.

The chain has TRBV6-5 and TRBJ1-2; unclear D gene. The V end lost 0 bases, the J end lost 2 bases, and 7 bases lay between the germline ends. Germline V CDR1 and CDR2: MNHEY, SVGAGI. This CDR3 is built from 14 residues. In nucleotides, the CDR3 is TGTGCCAGCAGTTACTCCCGGGAAAACTATGGCTACACCTTC. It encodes CASSYSRENYGYTF.

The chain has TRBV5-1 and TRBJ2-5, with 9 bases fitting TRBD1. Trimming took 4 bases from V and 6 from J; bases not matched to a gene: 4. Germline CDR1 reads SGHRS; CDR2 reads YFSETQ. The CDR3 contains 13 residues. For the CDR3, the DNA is TGCGCCAGCAGCACGGGACAGGGAAAGACCCAGTACTTC. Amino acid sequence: CASSTGQGKTQYF.

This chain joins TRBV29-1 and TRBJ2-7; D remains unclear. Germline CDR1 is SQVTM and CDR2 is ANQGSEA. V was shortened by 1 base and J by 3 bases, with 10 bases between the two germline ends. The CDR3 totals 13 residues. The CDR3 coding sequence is TGCAGCGTTGAAGTACCGACAAGCTACGAGCAGTACTTC. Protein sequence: CSVEVPTSYEQYF.

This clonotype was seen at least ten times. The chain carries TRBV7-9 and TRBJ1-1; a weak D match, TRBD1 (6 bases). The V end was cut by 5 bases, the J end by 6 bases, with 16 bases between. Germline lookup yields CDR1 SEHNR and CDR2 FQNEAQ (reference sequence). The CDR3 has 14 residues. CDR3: CASSAAGEWSEAFF. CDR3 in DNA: TGTGCCAGCAGCGCCGCAGGGGAATGGTCTGAAGCTTTCTTT. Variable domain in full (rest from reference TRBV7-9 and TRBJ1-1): DTGVSQNPRHKITKRGQNVTFRCDPISEHNRLYWYRQTLGQGPEFLTYFQNEAQLEKSRLLSDRFSAERPKGSFSTLEIQRTEQGDSAMYLCASSAAGEWSEAFFGQGTRLTVV.

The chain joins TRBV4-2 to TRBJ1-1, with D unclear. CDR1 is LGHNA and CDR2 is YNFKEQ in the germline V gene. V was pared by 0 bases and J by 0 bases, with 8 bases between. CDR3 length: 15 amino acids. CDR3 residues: CASSQDSGLNTEAFF. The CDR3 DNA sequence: TGTGCCAGCAGCCAAGATAGCGGGTTGAACACTGAAGCTTTCTTT.

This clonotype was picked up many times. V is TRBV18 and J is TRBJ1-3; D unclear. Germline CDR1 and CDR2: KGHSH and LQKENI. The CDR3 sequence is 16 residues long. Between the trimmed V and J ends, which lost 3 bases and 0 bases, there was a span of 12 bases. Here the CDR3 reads CASSPPMARSGNTIYF. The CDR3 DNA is TGTGCCAGCTCACCTCCGATGGCCCGCTCTGGAAACACCATATATTTT.

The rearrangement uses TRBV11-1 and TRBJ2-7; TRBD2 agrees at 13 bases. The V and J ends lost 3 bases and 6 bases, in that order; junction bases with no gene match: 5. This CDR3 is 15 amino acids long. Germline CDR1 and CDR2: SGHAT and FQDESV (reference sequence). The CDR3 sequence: CASSFGLAGVAEQYF. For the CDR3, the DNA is TGTGCCAGCAGCTTCGGACTAGCGGGAGTTGCCGAGCAGTACTTC. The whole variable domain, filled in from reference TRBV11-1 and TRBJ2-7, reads EAEVAQSPRYKITEKSQAVAFWCDPISGHATLYWYRQILGQGPELLVQFQDESVVDDSQLPKDRFSAERLKGVDSTLKIQPAELGDSAMYLCASSFGLAGVAEQYFGPGTRLTVT.

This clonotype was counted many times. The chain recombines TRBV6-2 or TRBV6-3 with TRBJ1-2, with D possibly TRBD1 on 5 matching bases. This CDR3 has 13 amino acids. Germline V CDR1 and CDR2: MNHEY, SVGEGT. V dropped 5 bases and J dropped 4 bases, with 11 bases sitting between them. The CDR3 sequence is CASSLTDSYGYTF. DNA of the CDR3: TGTGCCAGCAGTCTTACCGACAGCTATGGCTACACCTTC.

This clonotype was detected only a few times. CDR3 DNA: TGTGCAAGTCGCTGTATACACCAAGGGGAGGAAGAGACCCAGTACTTC. Its protein is CASRCIHQGEEETQYF. V gene TRBV12-2 combines with J gene TRBJ2-5; the table's D gene call, TRBD2, was not cross checked with the DNA. TRBV12-2 is a recognized pseudogene. The CDR3 sequence is 16 residues long.

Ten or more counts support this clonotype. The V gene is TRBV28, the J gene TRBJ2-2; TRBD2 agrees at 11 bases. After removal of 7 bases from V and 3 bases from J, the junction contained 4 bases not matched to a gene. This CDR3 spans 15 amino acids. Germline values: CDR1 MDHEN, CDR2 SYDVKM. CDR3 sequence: CASNLLAGDTGELFF. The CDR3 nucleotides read TGTGCCAGCAACCTACTAGCGGGAGACACCGGGGAGCTGTTTTTT.

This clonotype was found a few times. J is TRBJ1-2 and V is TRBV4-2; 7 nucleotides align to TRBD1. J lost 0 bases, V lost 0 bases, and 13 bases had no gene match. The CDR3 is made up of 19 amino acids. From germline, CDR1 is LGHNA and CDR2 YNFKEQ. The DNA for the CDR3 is TGTGCCAGCAGCCAAGAGATAGGGGGCGTCTTAGAGGCTAACTATGGCTACACCTTC. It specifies CASSQEIGGVLEANYGYTF.

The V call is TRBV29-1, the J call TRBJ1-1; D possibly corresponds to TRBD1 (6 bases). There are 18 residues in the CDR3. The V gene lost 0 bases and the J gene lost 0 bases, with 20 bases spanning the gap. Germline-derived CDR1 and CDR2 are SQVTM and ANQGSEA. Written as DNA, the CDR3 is TGCAGCGTTGAAGATCCCCTCGGGGGGGGCGGCTTGAACACTGAAGCTTTCTTT. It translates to CSVEDPLGGGGLNTEAFF.

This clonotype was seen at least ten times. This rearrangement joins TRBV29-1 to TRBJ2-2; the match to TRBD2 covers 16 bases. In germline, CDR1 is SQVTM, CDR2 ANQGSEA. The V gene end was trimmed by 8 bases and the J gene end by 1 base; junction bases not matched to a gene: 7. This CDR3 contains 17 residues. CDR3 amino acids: CSFRGTSGRGNTGELFF. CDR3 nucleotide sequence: TGCAGCTTCCGAGGGACTAGCGGGAGGGGGAACACCGGGGAGCTGTTTTTT.

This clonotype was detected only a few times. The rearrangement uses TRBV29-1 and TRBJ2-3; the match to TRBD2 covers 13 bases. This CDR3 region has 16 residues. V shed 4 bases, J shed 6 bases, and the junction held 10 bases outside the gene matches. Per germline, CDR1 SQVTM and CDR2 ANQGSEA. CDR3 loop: CSVAPGLAGPGDTQYF. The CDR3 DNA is TGCAGCGTTGCTCCGGGACTAGCGGGGCCAGGGGATACGCAGTATTTT.

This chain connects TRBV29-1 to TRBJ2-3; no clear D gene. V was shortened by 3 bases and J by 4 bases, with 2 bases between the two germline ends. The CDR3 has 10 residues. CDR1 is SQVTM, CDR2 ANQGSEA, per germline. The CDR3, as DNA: TGCAGCGTTGATGCAGATACGCAGTATTTT. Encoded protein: CSVDADTQYF.

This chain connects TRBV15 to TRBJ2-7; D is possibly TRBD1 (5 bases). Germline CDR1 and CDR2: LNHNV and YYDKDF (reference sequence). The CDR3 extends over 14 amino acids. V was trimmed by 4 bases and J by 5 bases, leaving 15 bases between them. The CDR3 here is CATSKPNRIHEQYF. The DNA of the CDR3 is TGTGCCACCAGCAAACCTAACAGGATCCACGAGCAGTACTTC.

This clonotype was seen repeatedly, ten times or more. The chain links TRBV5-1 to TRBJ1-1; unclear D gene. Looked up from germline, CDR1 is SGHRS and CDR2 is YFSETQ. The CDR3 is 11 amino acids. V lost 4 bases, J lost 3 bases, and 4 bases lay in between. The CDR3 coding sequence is TGCGCCAGCAGCGAGGACACTGAAGCTTTCTTT. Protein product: CASSEDTEAFF.

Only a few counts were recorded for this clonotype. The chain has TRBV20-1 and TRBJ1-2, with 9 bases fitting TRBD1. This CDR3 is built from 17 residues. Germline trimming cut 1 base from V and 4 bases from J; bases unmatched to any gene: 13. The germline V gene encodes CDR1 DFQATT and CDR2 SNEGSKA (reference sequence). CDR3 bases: TGCAGTGCTAGAGCCCGACGGACAGGGGAGTACATCTATGGCTACACCTTC. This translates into CSARARRTGEYIYGYTF.

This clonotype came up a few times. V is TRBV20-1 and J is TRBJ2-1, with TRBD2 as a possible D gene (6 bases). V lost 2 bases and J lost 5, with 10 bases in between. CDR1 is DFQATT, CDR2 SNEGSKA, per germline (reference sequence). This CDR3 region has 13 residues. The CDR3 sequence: CSARRLDNNEQFF. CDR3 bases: TGCAGTGCTAGAAGACTAGACAACAATGAGCAGTTCTTC.

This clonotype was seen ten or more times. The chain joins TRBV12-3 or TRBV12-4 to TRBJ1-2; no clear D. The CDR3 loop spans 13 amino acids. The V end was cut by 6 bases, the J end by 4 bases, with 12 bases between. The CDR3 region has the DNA TGTGCCAGCAGCCCGAGTAGGACCTATGGCTACACCTTC. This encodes CASSPSRTYGYTF.

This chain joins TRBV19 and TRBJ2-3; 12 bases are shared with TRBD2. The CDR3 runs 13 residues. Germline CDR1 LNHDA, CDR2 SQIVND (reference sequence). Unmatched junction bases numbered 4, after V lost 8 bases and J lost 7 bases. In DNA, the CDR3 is TGTGCCAGTTCGACTAGCGGGGGTAATACGCAGTATTTT. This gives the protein CASSTSGGNTQYF.

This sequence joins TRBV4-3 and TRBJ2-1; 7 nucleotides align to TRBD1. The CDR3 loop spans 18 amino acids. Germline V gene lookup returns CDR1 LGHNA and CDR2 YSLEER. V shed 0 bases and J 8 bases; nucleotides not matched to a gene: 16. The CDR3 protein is CASSQDDWGLYRGYEQFF. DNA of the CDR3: TGCGCCAGCAGCCAAGACGACTGGGGTCTATACAGGGGCTATGAGCAGTTCTTC.

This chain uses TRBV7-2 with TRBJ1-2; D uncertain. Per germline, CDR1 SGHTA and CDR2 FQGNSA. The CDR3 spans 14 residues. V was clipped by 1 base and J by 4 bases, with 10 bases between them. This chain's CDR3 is CASSLDSGIYGYTF. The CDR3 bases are TGTGCCAGCAGCTTAGATTCGGGGATCTATGGCTACACCTTC.

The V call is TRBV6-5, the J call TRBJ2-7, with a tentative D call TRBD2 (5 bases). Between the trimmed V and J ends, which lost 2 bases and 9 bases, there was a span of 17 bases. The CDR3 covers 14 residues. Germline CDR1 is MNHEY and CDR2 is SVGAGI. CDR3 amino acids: CASSYLSDPAGQYF. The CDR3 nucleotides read TGTGCCAGCAGTTACCTATCGGACCCGGCGGGGCAGTACTTC.

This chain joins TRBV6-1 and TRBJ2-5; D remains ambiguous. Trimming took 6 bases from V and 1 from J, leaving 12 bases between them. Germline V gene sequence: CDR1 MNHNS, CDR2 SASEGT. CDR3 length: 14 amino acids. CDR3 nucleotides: TGTGCCAGCAGCGAGAGGCGGCCCCAAGAGACCCAGTACTTC. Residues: CASSERRPQETQYF.

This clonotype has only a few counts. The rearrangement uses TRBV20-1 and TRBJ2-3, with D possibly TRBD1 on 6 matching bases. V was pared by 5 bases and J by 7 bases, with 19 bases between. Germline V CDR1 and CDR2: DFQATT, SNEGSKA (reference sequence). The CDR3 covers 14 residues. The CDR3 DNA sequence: TGCAGTGCTTTTGAGTTGGGGGCAGGGAATACGCAGTATTTT. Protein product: CSAFELGAGNTQYF.

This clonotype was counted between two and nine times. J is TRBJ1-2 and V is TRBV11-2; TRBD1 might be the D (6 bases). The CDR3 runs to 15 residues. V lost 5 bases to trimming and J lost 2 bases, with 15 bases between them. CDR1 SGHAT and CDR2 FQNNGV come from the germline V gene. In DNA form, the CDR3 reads TGTGCCAGCAGCCCAGAAGGGGGGCGAAACTATGGCTACACCTTC. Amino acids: CASSPEGGRNYGYTF.